What follows is one T cell receptor beta chain and its context. Antigen: not known. A far larger clone is only one base removed, so a read error is likely. Additional DNA sequences in this sample encode the identical CDR3. CDR3 length: 13 amino acids. The germline V gene has CDR1 SGHAT and CDR2 FQNNGV. V was shortened by 5 bases and J by 1 base, with 8 bases between the two germline ends. The data are from a study of OX40 agonist ivuxolimab in advanced cancers. Background on the study: The diagnoses of dose-escalation patients were hepatocellular carcinoma, melanoma, renal cell or head and neck cancer. Having had anti-PD-1, anti-PD-L1 or anti-CTLA-4 therapy before was allowed, and approximately 40% had some. General study findings and limits: Not determined was the antigen specificity of the expanded peripheral T cells.

Profiling relied on immunoSEQ multiplex PCR, and the TCRdb table lists in-frame clones only, not all of them. The table shows under 6,000 clones, with 65% to 75% occurring only once. This chain connects TRBV11-2 to TRBJ1-1; D unresolved. This receptor was taken from an adult with an advanced solid tumor such as melanoma, head and neck, liver or kidney cancer. Sequenced here: CD4+ or CD8+ T cells sorted from blood, sampled in a trial of the OX40 agonist ivuxolimab. The CDR3 nucleotides are TGTGCCAGCAGCCCTCAGCGGAACACTGAAGCTTTCTTT. It specifies CASSPQRNTEAFF.